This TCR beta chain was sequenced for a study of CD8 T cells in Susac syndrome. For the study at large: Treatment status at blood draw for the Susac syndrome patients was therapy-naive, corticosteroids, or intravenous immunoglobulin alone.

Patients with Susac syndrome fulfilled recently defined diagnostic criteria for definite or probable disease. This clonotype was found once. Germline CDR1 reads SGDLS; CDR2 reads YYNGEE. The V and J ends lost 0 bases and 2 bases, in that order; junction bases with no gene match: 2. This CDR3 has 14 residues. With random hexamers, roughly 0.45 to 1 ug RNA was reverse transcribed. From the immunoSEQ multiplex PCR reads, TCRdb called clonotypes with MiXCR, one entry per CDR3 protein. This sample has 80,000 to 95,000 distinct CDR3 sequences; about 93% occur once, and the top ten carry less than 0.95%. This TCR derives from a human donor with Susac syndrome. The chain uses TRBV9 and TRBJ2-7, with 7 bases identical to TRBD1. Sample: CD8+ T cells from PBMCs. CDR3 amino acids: CASSVGDSTYEQYF. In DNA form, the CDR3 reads TGTGCCAGCAGCGTAGGGGACAGCACCTACGAGCAGTACTTC.